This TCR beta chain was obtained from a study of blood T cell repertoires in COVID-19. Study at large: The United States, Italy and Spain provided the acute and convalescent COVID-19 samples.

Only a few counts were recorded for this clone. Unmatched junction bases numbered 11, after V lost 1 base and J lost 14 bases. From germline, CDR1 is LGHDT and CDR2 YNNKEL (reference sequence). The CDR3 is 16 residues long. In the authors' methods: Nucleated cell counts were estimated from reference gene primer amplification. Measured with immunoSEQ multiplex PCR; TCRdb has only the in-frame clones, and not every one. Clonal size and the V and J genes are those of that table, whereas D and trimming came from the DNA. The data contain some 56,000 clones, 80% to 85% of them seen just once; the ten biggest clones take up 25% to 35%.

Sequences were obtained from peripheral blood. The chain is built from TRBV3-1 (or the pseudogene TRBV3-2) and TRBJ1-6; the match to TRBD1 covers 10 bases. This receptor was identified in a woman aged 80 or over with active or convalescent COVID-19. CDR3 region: CASSQGQGARGKTLHF. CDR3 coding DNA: TGTGCCAGCAGCCAAGGACAGGGGGCGCGAGGGAAAACCCTCCACTTT.